This T cell receptor beta chain is from a study of T cell changes during pregnancy in multiple sclerosis. The CDR3 has 14 residues. The V end lost 5 bases, the J end lost 1 base, and 11 bases lay between the germline ends. The germline CDR1 and CDR2 sequences are SEHNR and FQNEAQ (reference sequence). Method: immunoSEQ multiplex PCR; TCRdb's copy keeps in-frame clones and lacks some. The sample gives about 28,000 clones, 85% to 90% of which show up once; approximately 0.77% is in the top ten. The specimen was CD4+ T cells from peripheral blood mononuclear cells, collected in the second trimester of pregnancy. The source is a female donor with multiple sclerosis, enrolled in a pregnancy study. V and J are TRBV7-9 and TRBJ1-1, with a weak D call TRBD1 (5 bases). The CDR3 loop is CASSPTGQNTEAFF. The CDR3 DNA sequence: TGTGCCAGCAGCCCAACCGGACAGAACACTGAAGCTTTCTTT.